Sequencing of this T cell receptor (beta chain) was carried out in a study of blood T cells in healthy people across ages. The CDR3 covers 16 residues. Germline V lookup: CDR1 DFQATT, CDR2 SNEGSKA (reference sequence). With 1 base removed from V and 7 bases from J, the gap between germline ends came to 20 bases. Overall study findings and caveats: Per-million-T-cell TCR beta diversity fell roughly linearly with age.

PCR was performed a second time for roughly 7 to 12 cycles using a sample-barcoded 5' primer and a J-beta primer mix. A template-switch adaptor that had 12 random nucleotides put a tag on each cDNA molecule. TCRdb re-called the 5' RACE reads through MiXCR, storing one row per CDR3 protein. The sample shows approximately 290,000 distinct CDR3 sequences, around 30% of them seen only once. A few counts support this clonotype. Its antigen is unidentified. The TCR comes from a woman in her 70s in good health. The specimen was blood. The J gene is TRBJ1-5, the V gene TRBV20-1, with D uncertain. CDR3 loop: CSARVYTAPGGQPQHF. CDR3 nucleotides: TGCAGTGCTAGAGTCTATACGGCCCCCGGCGGGCAGCCCCAGCATTTT.